This T cell receptor beta chain was observed in a study of early T cells in non-severe SARS-CoV-2 infection. Individual cDNA molecules received unique molecular identifiers. Each CDR3 protein is one row after TCRdb ran MiXCR on the 5' RACE reads. The sample includes about 99,000 distinct CDR3 sequences, 16% of them seen just once. In its sample, this clonotype was seen many times. Germline lookup yields CDR1 SEHNR and CDR2 FQNEAQ (reference sequence). CDR3 length: 17 residues. The V segment lost 5 bases and the J segment 3 bases; nucleotides outside the gene matches: 16. The chain recombines TRBV7-9 with TRBJ2-7; 7 positions match TRBD1. The sequence was obtained from an adult who was a healthcare worker with PCR-confirmed SARS-CoV-2 infection or an uninfected control (not recorded which). The sample consisted of whole blood. CDR3 sequence reads: CASSPEGPGQQYYEQYF. The CDR3 region has the DNA TGTGCCAGCAGCCCAGAGGGACCGGGACAGCAATACTACGAGCAGTACTTC. Complete variable domain (other parts from reference TRBV7-9 and TRBJ2-7): DTGVSQNPRHKITKRGQNVTFRCDPISEHNRLYWYRQTLGQGPEFLTYFQNEAQLEKSRLLSDRFSAERPKGSFSTLEIQRTEQGDSAMYLCASSPEGPGQQYYEQYFGPGTRLTVT.